The sequence of this TCR beta chain was determined in a study of blood T cell repertoires in COVID-19. Study-wide background: COVID-19 samples from acute and convalescent phases originated in the United States, Italy and Spain.

The age range of participants was about 18 to 89 years, with residence in 20 to 25 US areas. Cohorts were assigned according to the clinical history that participants reported. Donors of Cohort 3 who recovered were those that had two negative PCRs, clearance, or symptom resolution. Clones were sequenced by immunoSEQ multiplex PCR, and TCRdb holds only the in-frame ones, with some missing. Among under 150,000 clones listed, around four fifths were seen once. CDR3 length: 14 residues. V was trimmed by 1 base and J by 3 bases, leaving 9 bases between them. Germline V gene data show CDR1 as SGHVS and CDR2 as FNYEAQ. This clone was found a few times.

The clonotype comes from a young man who had recovered from COVID-19. The specimen sequenced was PBMCs or T cells enriched from blood (not recorded which). This sequence joins TRBV7-6 and TRBJ1-1; D may be TRBD1 (5 bases). Written as DNA, the CDR3 is TGTGCCAGCAGCTTAGGGGGCGCACACACTGAAGCTTTCTTT. Translated, it gives CASSLGGAHTEAFF.